This T cell receptor beta chain originates from a study of T cells in Graves' hyperthyroidism and ophthalmopathy. About the research overall: Peripheral blood collection took place at initial diagnosis, before any treatment. Findings and limits, study-wide: Ophthalmopathy, which appeared later, was predicted by the model a median 6.5 months before onset.

Stable hyperthyroidism: no ophthalmopathy progression over 18 months of follow-up. Patients aged 18 to 65 had newly diagnosed hyperthyroidism lasting under 2 months. This CDR3 has 14 amino acids. Germline lookup yields CDR1 SNHLY and CDR2 FYNNEI. Regarding this clonotype: Its antigen remains unidentified. A read error may explain this, as a much larger clone is one base away.

The CDR3 regions of TCR beta were amplified from RNA transcripts. HTBI primers drove first-round RT-PCR of the TCR CDR3. One entry per CDR3 protein results from TCRdb running MiXCR on the multiplex PCR reads. This table has hundreds of thousands of distinct CDR3 sequences, 38% appearing once. Sequencing was carried out using blood. The chain uses TRBV2 and TRBJ1-3; D call uncertain. The sequence was collected from a man between 18 and 35 years old with Graves' hyperthyroidism. The CDR3 bases are TGTGCCGGCAGTGTCAGCAGATCCGGAAACACCATATATTTT. Protein product: CAGSVSRSGNTIYF.